This T cell receptor (beta chain) stems from a study of Ad26.COV2.S vaccination and SARS-CoV-2 variants. Using immunoSEQ multiplex PCR, the repertoire was profiled, and TCRdb retains in-frame clones only, with some absent. The repertoire consists of over 350,000 clones, with around nine tenths occurring once and the leading ten covering 3.5%. Documented treatment: 19 received Ad26.COV2.S at low or high dose, single or two shots; several received placebo; per-sample allocation not given. Samples analyzed were those drawn on day 63 after the first vaccine or placebo injection. The CDR3 is 13 amino acids. The ends lost 5 bases at V and 6 bases at J; junction bases unmatched: 4. Per germline, CDR1 SGHRS and CDR2 YFSETQ.

The chain joins TRBV5-1 to TRBJ2-2; 7 nucleotides align to TRBD1. The sequences come from peripheral blood, collected in a trial of Ad26.COV2.S vaccine versus placebo. This TCR was recovered from a person aged 18-65 years who received the Ad26.COV2.S COVID-19 vaccine or a placebo. The CDR3 DNA reads TGCGCCAGCAGGCGGACAGGCCCCGGGGAGCTGTTTTTT. Translated: CASRRTGPGELFF.